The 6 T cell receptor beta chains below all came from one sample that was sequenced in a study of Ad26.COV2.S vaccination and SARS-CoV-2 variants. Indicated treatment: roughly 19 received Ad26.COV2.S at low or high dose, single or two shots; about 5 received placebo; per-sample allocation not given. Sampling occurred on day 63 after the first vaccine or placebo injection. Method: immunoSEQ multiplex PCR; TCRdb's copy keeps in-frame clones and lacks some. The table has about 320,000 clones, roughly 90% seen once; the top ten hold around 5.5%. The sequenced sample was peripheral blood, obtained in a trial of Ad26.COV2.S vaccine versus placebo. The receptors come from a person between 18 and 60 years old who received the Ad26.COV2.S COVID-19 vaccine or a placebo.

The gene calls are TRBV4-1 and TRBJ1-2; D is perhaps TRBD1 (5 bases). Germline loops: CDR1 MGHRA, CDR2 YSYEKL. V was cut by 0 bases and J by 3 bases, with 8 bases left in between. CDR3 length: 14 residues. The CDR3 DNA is TGCGCCAGCAGCCAAGACCCGGGGGACTATGGCTACACCTTC. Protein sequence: CASSQDPGDYGYTF.

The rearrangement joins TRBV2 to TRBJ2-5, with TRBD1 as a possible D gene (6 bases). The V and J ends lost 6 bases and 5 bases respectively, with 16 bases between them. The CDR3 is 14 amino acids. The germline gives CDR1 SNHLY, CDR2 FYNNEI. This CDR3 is CASSPNRVGETQYF. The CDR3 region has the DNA TGTGCCAGCAGCCCCAACAGGGTGGGGGAGACCCAGTACTTC.

CDR3 sequence reads: CASSLAEGSEAFF. The CDR3 DNA is TGTGCCAGCAGCTTGGCCGAGGGATCTGAAGCTTTCTTT. The V call is TRBV5-5, the J call TRBJ1-1; D is undetermined. V was pared by 0 bases and J by 6 bases, with 9 bases between. Germline-derived CDR1 and CDR2 are SGHKS and YYEKEE (reference sequence). CDR3 length: 13 amino acids. The whole variable domain, filled in from reference TRBV5-5 and TRBJ1-1, reads DAGVTQSPTHLIKTRGQQVTLRCSPISGHKSVSWYQQVLGQGPQFIFQYYEKEERGRGNFPDRFSARQFPNYSSELNVNALLLGDSALYLCASSLAEGSEAFFGQGTRLTVV.

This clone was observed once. The CDR3 DNA sequence: TGTGCCAGCAGCTTGGGGACAGGGGTAAGGAACACTGAAGCTTTCTTT. This encodes CASSLGTGVRNTEAFF. The rearrangement uses TRBV11-3 and TRBJ1-1; 10 bases fit TRBD1. J was trimmed by 1 base and V by 3 bases; bases with no gene match: 5. Germline V gene sequence: CDR1 SGHNT, CDR2 YENEEA. The CDR3 contains 16 residues. The variable domain in full, with the rest retrieved from reference TRBV11-3 and TRBJ1-1, is EAGVVQSPRYKIIEKKQPVAFWCNPISGHNTLYWYLQNLGQGPELLIRYENEEAVDDSQLPKDRFSAERLKGVDSTLKIQPAELGDSAVYLCASSLGTGVRNTEAFFGQGTRLTVV.

The CDR3 sequence is CASSHGPEGYEQYF. CDR3 DNA sequence: TGTGCCAGCAGCCACGGGCCCGAAGGGTACGAGCAGTACTTC. The rearrangement uses TRBV6-5 and TRBJ2-7; D ambiguous. CDR3 length: 14 amino acids. V was trimmed by 6 bases and J by 4 bases, leaving 16 bases between them. Germline lookup yields CDR1 MNHEY and CDR2 SVGAGI.

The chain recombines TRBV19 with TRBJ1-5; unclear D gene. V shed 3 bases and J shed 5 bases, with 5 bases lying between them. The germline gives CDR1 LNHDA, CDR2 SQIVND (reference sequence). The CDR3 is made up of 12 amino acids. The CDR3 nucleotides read TGTGCCAGTAGTATGTCCGATCAGCCCCAGCATTTT. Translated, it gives CASSMSDQPQHF.